The sequence of this T cell receptor beta chain was determined in a study of cytomegalovirus exposure and HLA in healthy donors. A multiplex PCR was run with 60 Vbeta primers and 13 Jbeta primers. The method was immunoSEQ multiplex PCR; TCRdb's version includes in-frame clones alone and lacks a portion of them. The sample lists over 110,000 clones, 60% to 80% seen once, with more than 0.95% in the top ten. Trimming shortened V by 8 bases and J by 4 bases, and 15 bases separated the two germline ends. Germline CDR1 and CDR2: MGHDK and SYGVNS. The CDR3 is 13 residues long. This chain connects TRBV25-1 to TRBJ2-7; the D gene is possibly TRBD2 (6 bases). This sequence originates from a man between 18 and 35 years old in good health and CMV-seronegative. Sequenced: PBMCs. The DNA of the CDR3 is TGTGCCAGCGGGACTGGCTCGGGGTACGAGCAGTACTTC. Its protein is CASGTGSGYEQYF.